The text below deals with one TCR beta chain. The antigen is not known. Libraries were prepared by immunoSEQ multiplex PCR; TCRdb keeps only in-frame clonotypes and omits some of them. The sample comprises over a million clones, 78% of which are singletons, and roughly 0.65% rests with the top ten. This sample is drawn from a study of shared clonotypes between healthy human individuals. Study as a whole: Each donor had three CD4 naive, three CD4 memory, two CD8 naive and one CD8 memory plate.

General study results and limits: Larger estimated richness was generally recorded for naive subsets relative to memory subsets. In a handful of donors, around 5.5% of naive CD4 clonotypes appeared in common.

CDR1 and CDR2 (germline): SGHTA, FQGTGA. The CDR3 contains 12 residues. V lost 2 bases and J 4 bases, leaving 5 bases between the germline ends. The sequence was obtained from a man younger than 35 in good health. Some clones in this sample may be carry-over from other donors' samples. The chain links TRBV7-3 to TRBJ1-1; D not resolved. Specimen: memory CD4+ T cells from PBMCs. Subset of the sample: CD45RA-negative fraction. The CDR3 sequence is CASSLDRTEAFF. CDR3 sequence (DNA): TGTGCCAGCAGCTTAGATCGCACTGAAGCTTTCTTT.